This T cell receptor beta chain was captured by sequencing in a study of Ad26.COV2.S vaccination and SARS-CoV-2 variants. Study-wide points: While placebo recipients had lower spike-specific TCR breadth, vaccine recipients had more. Substantial breadth was reportedly displayed by spike-specific CD8+ and CD4+ T cell responses after vaccination. Total T cell responses, in the TCR breadth and depth analyses, may have been underestimated. Similar non-spike TCR breadth was seen in vaccine and placebo recipients.

Profiled with immunoSEQ multiplex PCR; TCRdb holds only in-frame clones, not every one. This table has 300,000 to 400,000 clones, about 92% appearing once. Concerning this clone: Its antigen is as yet unknown.

The TCR sequence derives from a human donor who had recovered from COVID-19. The specimen was peripheral blood, collected after recovery from COVID-19.

CDR3 coding DNA: TGTGCCAGCAGCCTAAAAACAGGGGGAAATTCACCCCTCCACTTT. It encodes CASSLKTGGNSPLHF. This chain connects TRBV13 to TRBJ1-6; 8 bases align to TRBD1. The length of the CDR3 is 15 residues. Trimming at V came to 5 bases and at J to 7 bases, leaving 7 bases not matched to a gene. Looked up from germline, CDR1 is PRHDT and CDR2 is FYEKMQ (reference sequence).